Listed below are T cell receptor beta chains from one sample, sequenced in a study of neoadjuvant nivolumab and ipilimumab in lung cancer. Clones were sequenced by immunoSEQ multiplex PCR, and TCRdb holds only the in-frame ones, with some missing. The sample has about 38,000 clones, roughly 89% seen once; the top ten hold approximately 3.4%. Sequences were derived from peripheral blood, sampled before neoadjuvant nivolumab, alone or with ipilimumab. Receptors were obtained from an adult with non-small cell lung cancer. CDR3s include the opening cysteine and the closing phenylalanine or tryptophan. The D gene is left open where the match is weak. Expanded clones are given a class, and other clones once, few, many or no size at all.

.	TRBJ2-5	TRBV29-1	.	CSALKQETQYF	TGCAGCGCCCTTAAACAAGAGACCCAGTACTTC
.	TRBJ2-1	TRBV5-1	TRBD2	CASSLAASGVNEQFF	TGCGCCAGCAGCTTGGCGGCTAGCGGGGTCAATGAGCAGTTCTTC
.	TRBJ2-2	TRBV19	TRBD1	CASSQGATTGELFF	TGTGCCAGTAGTCAGGGGGCGACCACCGGGGAGCTGTTTTTT
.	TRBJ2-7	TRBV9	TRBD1	CASSVGQGNTYEQYF	TGTGCCAGCAGCGTAGGACAGGGCAACACCTACGAGCAGTACTTC
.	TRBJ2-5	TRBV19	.	CASRRDGGTKETQYF	TGTGCCAGTAGACGGGACGGCGGGACAAAAGAGACCCAGTACTTC
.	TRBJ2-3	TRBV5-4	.	CASSSSGTSTDTQYF	TGTGCCAGCAGCTCTTCCGGGACTTCCACAGATACGCAGTATTTT
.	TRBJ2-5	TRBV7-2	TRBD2	CASSLVWAGGETQYF	TGTGCCAGCAGCTTAGTTTGGGCGGGGGGAGAGACCCAGTACTTC
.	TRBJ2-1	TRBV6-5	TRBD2	CASRGLASDNEQFF	TGTGCCAGCAGGGGACTAGCCTCTGACAATGAGCAGTTCTTC
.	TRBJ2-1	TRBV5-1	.	CASSLSSRSEGNEQFF	TGCGCCAGCAGCTTGTCTTCCAGGTCGGAAGGCAATGAGCAGTTCTTC
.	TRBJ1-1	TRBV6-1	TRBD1	CASRSGQGNTEAFF	TGTGCCAGCAGATCGGGACAGGGAAACACTGAAGCTTTCTTT
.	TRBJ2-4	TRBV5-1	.	CASSPSWTAKNIQYF	TGCGCCAGCAGCCCCTCCTGGACGGCCAAAAACATTCAGTACTTC
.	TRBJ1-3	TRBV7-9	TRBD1	CASSADRVSGNTIYF	TGTGCCAGCAGCGCTGACAGGGTCTCTGGAAACACCATATATTTT
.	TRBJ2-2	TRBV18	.	CASSPDRATGELFF	TGTGCCAGCTCACCCGACCGCGCCACGGGGGAGCTGTTTTTT
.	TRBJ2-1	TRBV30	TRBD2	CAYGTRHNEQFF	TGTGCCTACGGGACTAGACACAATGAGCAGTTCTTC
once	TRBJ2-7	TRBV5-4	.	CASSFDAGWGSEQYF	TGTGCCAGCAGCTTTGACGCGGGGTGGGGTTCCGAGCAGTACTTC
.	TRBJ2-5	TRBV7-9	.	CASSLEPLSFQETQYF	TGTGCCAGCAGCTTAGAGCCGCTCAGTTTCCAAGAGACCCAGTACTTC
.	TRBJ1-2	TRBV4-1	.	CASSQPFRREDGYTF	TGCGCCAGCAGCCAACCCTTCCGGAGGGAAGATGGCTACACCTTC
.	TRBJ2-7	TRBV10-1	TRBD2	CASSETSGSEQYF	TGCGCCAGCAGTGAGACTAGCGGGAGCGAGCAGTACTTC
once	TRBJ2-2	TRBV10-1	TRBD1	CASSEAGTGAGELFF	TGCGCCAGCAGTGAGGCCGGGACAGGGGCCGGGGAGCTGTTTTTT
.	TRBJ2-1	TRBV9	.	CASSVGSGHSYNEQFF	TGTGCCAGCAGCGTAGGGAGCGGTCACTCCTACAATGAGCAGTTCTTC
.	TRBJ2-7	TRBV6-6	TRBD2	CASSPLAGYEQYF	TGTGCCAGCAGCCCTTTAGCGGGGTACGAGCAGTACTTC
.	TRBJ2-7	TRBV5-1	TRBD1	CASSLTSGTGSPEQYF	TGCGCCAGCAGCTTGACTTCCGGGACAGGGAGTCCGGAGCAGTACTTC
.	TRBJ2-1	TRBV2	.	CASSVGINEQFF	TGTGCCAGCTCAGTCGGGATCAATGAGCAGTTCTTC
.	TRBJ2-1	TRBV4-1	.	CASSQDGMGARYNEQFF	TGCGCCAGCAGCCAAGATGGGATGGGGGCGCGATACAATGAGCAGTTCTTC
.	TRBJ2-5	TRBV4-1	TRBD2	CASSRGGGRNQETQYF	TGCGCCAGCAGCCGCGGGGGCGGGAGGAACCAAGAGACCCAGTACTTC
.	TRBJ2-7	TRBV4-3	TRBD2	CASSQESAGGPYLGEQYF	TGCGCCAGCAGCCAAGAATCTGCGGGAGGGCCTTACTTGGGGGAGCAGTACTTC
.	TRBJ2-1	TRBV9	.	CASSVEVLPASNEQFF	TGTGCCAGCAGCGTAGAGGTACTGCCGGCCTCCAATGAGCAGTTCTTC
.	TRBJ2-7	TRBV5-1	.	CASSLGPNGEQYF	TGCGCCAGCAGCTTGGGGCCAAATGGGGAGCAGTACTTC
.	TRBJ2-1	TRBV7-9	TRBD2	CASSSGLADPNEQFF	TGTGCCAGCAGCTCTGGACTAGCGGACCCCAATGAGCAGTTCTTC
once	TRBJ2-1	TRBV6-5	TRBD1	CASSPGQGAGEQFF	TGTGCCAGCAGTCCGGGACAGGGGGCAGGCGAGCAGTTCTTC
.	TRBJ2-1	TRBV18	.	CASSRDVYNEQFF	TGTGCCAGCTCGCGTGATGTCTACAATGAGCAGTTCTTC
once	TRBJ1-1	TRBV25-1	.	CASSEAGNTEAFF	TGTGCCAGCAGTGAAGCGGGGAACACTGAAGCTTTCTTT
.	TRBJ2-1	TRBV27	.	CASSLGGFYNEQFF	TGTGCCAGCAGTTTAGGCGGTTTCTACAATGAGCAGTTCTTC
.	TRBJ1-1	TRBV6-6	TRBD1	CASGQGWNTEAFF	TGTGCCAGCGGACAGGGTTGGAACACTGAAGCTTTCTTT
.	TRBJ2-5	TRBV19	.	CASSQGSWGNQETQYF	TGTGCCAGTAGTCAGGGGAGTTGGGGGAACCAAGAGACCCAGTACTTC
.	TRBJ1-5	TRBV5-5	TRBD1	CASSLRQGLAGDQPQHF	TGTGCCAGCAGCCTAAGACAGGGTCTGGCCGGGGATCAGCCCCAGCATTTT
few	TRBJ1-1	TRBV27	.	CASSSGLATEAFF	TGTGCCAGCAGTTCAGGACTAGCGACTGAAGCTTTCTTT
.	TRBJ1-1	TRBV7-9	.	CASSPGQLNTEAFF	TGTGCCAGCAGCCCTGGACAGTTGAACACTGAAGCTTTCTTT